This T cell receptor (beta chain) is drawn from a study of cytomegalovirus exposure and HLA in healthy donors. Study-level results: A later analysis reportedly found fewer N-insertions in an Asian-associated ancestry cluster than the roughly 670-donor mean.

Germline V gene sequence: CDR1 KGHSH, CDR2 LQKENI. This CDR3 has 16 amino acids. With 2 bases removed from V and 1 base from J, the gap between germline ends came to 14 bases. In regard to this clone: What it binds is unknown.

60 Vbeta and 13 Jbeta primers were used in PCR. Profiling relied on immunoSEQ multiplex PCR, and the TCRdb table lists in-frame clones only, not all of them. The data contain 150,000 or so clones, around a tenth of them seen just once; the ten biggest clones take up approximately 1.7%. The specimen was PBMCs. This receptor was obtained from a man over 45 in good health and CMV-seronegative. V usage is TRBV18 and J usage is TRBJ1-1; D is unclear. The CDR3 spells CASSPKGRAENTEAFF. The DNA for the CDR3 is TGTGCCAGCTCACCAAAAGGGAGAGCAGAGAACACTGAAGCTTTCTTT.